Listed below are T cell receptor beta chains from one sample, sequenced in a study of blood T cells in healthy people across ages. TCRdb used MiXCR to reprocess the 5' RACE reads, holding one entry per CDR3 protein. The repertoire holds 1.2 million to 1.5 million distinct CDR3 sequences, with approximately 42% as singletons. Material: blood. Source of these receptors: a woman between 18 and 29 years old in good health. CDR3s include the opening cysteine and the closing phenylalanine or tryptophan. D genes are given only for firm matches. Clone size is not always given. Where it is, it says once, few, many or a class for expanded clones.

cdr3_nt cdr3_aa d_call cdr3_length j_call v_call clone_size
TGCAGTGTTCCGACGGACCCCCTTAGCACAGATACGCAGTATTTT CSVPTDPLSTDTQYF . 15 TRBJ2-3 TRBV20-1 few
TGTGCCAGCAGTTTGAGGGCCGCGAGCGGATCACCCCTCCACTTT CASSLRAASGSPLHF . 15 TRBJ1-6 TRBV12-3/TRBV12-4 .
TGCAGTGCTAGAGATATTTCCGGGCTAGCGGGAGGTAATGAGCAGTTCTTC CSARDISGLAGGNEQFF TRBD2 17 TRBJ2-1 TRBV20-1 .
TGTGCCACCTCCTCCCCGGGACGGATGCAAGAGACCCAGTACTTC CATSSPGRMQETQYF . 15 TRBJ2-5 TRBV28 few
TGTGCCAGCAGCGTGGGAAACAGGGAACTGGGGGAAAAACTGTTTTTT CASSVGNRELGEKLFF . 16 TRBJ1-4 TRBV9 .
TGCGCCAGCAGCCGCGGGGGGCTCGATTCTTCCTACGAGCAGTACTTC CASSRGGLDSSYEQYF TRBD2 16 TRBJ2-7 TRBV5-1 .
TGTGCCAGCAGTTCCCTGTTGATTTATGGCTACACCTTC CASSSLLIYGYTF . 13 TRBJ1-2 TRBV12-3/TRBV12-4 .
TGCGCCAGCCGCCCGGACAGGGGGGAAGAGACCCAGTACTTC CASRPDRGEETQYF TRBD1 14 TRBJ2-5 TRBV5-1 .
TGCGCCAGCGGCGCTACAGGTGGGAGAGATACGCAGTATTTT CASGATGGRDTQYF . 14 TRBJ2-3 TRBV5-1 once
TGTGCCAGCAGTTACTCTACAAGCTCTGGGGCCAACGTCCTGACTTTC CASSYSTSSGANVLTF . 16 TRBJ2-6 TRBV6-6 few
TGTGCCAGCAGCCTACTCCCCCGGAGGGACAGGGCGTACGAGCAGTACTTC CASSLLPRRDRAYEQYF TRBD1 17 TRBJ2-7 TRBV6-5 few
TGTGCCAGCAGCGAGACAGGGGGTAACTTCTATGGCTACACCTTC CASSETGGNFYGYTF TRBD1 15 TRBJ1-2 TRBV12-3/TRBV12-4 .
TGCAGCGTTGAACCGTTCGGAGAAAAACTGTTTTTT CSVEPFGEKLFF . 12 TRBJ1-4 TRBV29-1 .
TGTGCCAGCAGCAAACTGGGGATTCGGGACAGGGTATCTGGGGCCAACGTCCTGACTTTC CASSKLGIRDRVSGANVLTF . 20 TRBJ2-6 TRBV21-1 .
TGTGCTAGTCTCCTCAATCTAGATACGCAGTATTTT CASLLNLDTQYF . 12 TRBJ2-3 TRBV12-5 .
TGCAGTGCTAGAGATAGCGGGGGGTTCCTTAGCACAGATACGCAGTATTTT CSARDSGGFLSTDTQYF TRBD2 17 TRBJ2-3 TRBV20-1 .
TGTGCCAGCAGCCGCCCAGCCTACGAGCAGTACTTC CASSRPAYEQYF . 12 TRBJ2-7 TRBV28 many
TGTGCCAGCAGTGTGACTAGCGGGAACTACGAGCAGTACTTC CASSVTSGNYEQYF TRBD2 14 TRBJ2-7 TRBV2 .
TGTGCCAGCAGCCACCCACAGGGGTTCCCTATCAATGAGCAGTTCTTC CASSHPQGFPINEQFF TRBD1 16 TRBJ2-1 TRBV14 .
TGTGCCAGCAGTCGCTCAACTAATGAAAAACTGTTTTTT CASSRSTNEKLFF . 13 TRBJ1-4 TRBV27 .
TGTGCCAGCACTTCTCCCGGGGGAGGAATAGAGACCCAGTACTTC CASTSPGGGIETQYF . 15 TRBJ2-5 TRBV28 .
TGTGCCAGCAGCTGGAGGGAACTGTACAATGAGCAGTTCTTC CASSWRELYNEQFF . 14 TRBJ2-1 TRBV5-6 .
TGTGCCAGCAGCTCCTTCTCCCAGACAGACCTCTACGAGCAGTACTTC CASSSFSQTDLYEQYF . 16 TRBJ2-7 TRBV7-9 .
TGTGCCAGCACCATGGGTAGCGGGAGTGGTGGGGCCAACGTCCTGACTTTC CASTMGSGSGGANVLTF TRBD2 17 TRBJ2-6 TRBV6-1 .
TGTGCCAGCAGTTCCCAGAGCAATCAGCCCCAGCATTTT CASSSQSNQPQHF . 13 TRBJ1-5 TRBV27 .
TGTGCCATCAGGGCTAGCGGAAACACCGGGGAGCTGTTTTTT CAIRASGNTGELFF TRBD2 14 TRBJ2-2 TRBV10-3 .
TGTGCCAGCACCCGCGGGCAGGCGGTCTACGAGCAGTACTTC CASTRGQAVYEQYF . 14 TRBJ2-7 TRBV28 .
TGTGCCATCTCCTCCGAGTGGTCCTTGGGCTACAATGAGCAGTTCTTC CAISSEWSLGYNEQFF . 16 TRBJ2-1 TRBV28 .
TGTGCCAGCAGTTACTCTCGGATCTCCTACGAGCAGTACTTC CASSYSRISYEQYF . 14 TRBJ2-7 TRBV6-2/TRBV6-3 few
TGTGCCAGCAGTCAACGGCCGGGCTACAATGAGCAGTTCTTC CASSQRPGYNEQFF . 14 TRBJ2-1 TRBV6-6 few
TGCAGTGCTAGTTTGCGGGGGTCCTCCTCCTACGAGCAGTACTTC CSASLRGSSSYEQYF TRBD2 15 TRBJ2-7 TRBV20-1 .
TGTGCCAGCAGCGCCGGGGTATCTGGGGCCAACGTCCTGACTTTC CASSAGVSGANVLTF . 15 TRBJ2-6 TRBV9 .
TGTGCCAGCAGCGAAGCTCCTAACGGGAAGTACAATGAGCAGTTCTTC CASSEAPNGKYNEQFF . 16 TRBJ2-1 TRBV2 .
TGTGCCAGTGCAAGGGATTCGGACACAGATACGCAGTATTTT CASARDSDTDTQYF . 14 TRBJ2-3 TRBV7-3 few
TGTGCCAGCAGCTTTTCCAGGGGGCCTAGCACAGATACGCAGTATTTT CASSFSRGPSTDTQYF TRBD1 16 TRBJ2-3 TRBV13 .
TGTGCCAGCAGCTTAGTTTACCCGGGACAGGACAAAGAGACCCAGTACTTC CASSLVYPGQDKETQYF TRBD1 17 TRBJ2-5 TRBV7-8 .
TGTGCCAGCAGTTACGGGGTTGTCGGCTACACCTTC CASSYGVVGYTF . 12 TRBJ1-2 TRBV6-2/TRBV6-3 few
TGCGCCAGCAGCCAAGGCCAAGGACTAGCGGCCTACGAGCAGTACTTC CASSQGQGLAAYEQYF TRBD2 16 TRBJ2-7 TRBV4-1 .
TGTGCCAGCAGTGCCCAAGGGGCCTCCTACGAGCAGTACTTC CASSAQGASYEQYF . 14 TRBJ2-7 TRBV25-1 many
TGTGCCAGCAGCTTAGGAGGGACTAGCGGATACCAGGATACGCAGTATTTT CASSLGGTSGYQDTQYF TRBD2 17 TRBJ2-3 TRBV7-2 .
TGTGCCAGCAGTTTATGGGGACAGGGGGCGGAATTAAACTATGGCTACACCTTC CASSLWGQGAELNYGYTF TRBD1 18 TRBJ1-2 TRBV27 once
TGTGCCAGCAGCCCGGCGGGGAAGAGCAACTATGGCTACACCTTC CASSPAGKSNYGYTF . 15 TRBJ1-2 TRBV7-8 .
TGCAGTGCGAAACAGGGAAGCTCCTACGAGCAGTACTTC CSAKQGSSYEQYF . 13 TRBJ2-7 TRBV20-1 few
TGTGCCAGCCAGGGACAGGCTAACTATGGCTACACCTTC CASQGQANYGYTF TRBD1 13 TRBJ1-2 TRBV12-3/TRBV12-4 .
TGTGCCACCAGTGGCGGCGGGGACTATGGCTACACCTTC CATSGGGDYGYTF . 13 TRBJ1-2 TRBV24-1 .
TGTGCCAGCAGTTTAGGGGGTGACTATGGCTACACCTTC CASSLGGDYGYTF . 13 TRBJ1-2 TRBV12-3/TRBV12-4 many
TGTGCCAGCAGGTCCAACAATGAGCAGTTCTTC CASRSNNEQFF . 11 TRBJ2-1 TRBV28 many
TGTGCCAGCAGGACCGACCCGAACGCCTACAATGAGCAGTTCTTC CASRTDPNAYNEQFF . 15 TRBJ2-1 TRBV6-6 few
TGTGCCAGCAGTGCTCGACAGGGGGCCTCCTACAATGAGCAGTTCTTC CASSARQGASYNEQFF TRBD1 16 TRBJ2-1 TRBV2 few
TGTGCCAGCAGCCGTAATAAAGCCGGGACTAGCGGATTGAGCTCCTACGAGCAGTACTTC CASSRNKAGTSGLSSYEQYF TRBD2 20 TRBJ2-7 TRBV6-5 few
TGCAGTGCTTATCCATTGATGGCAACTAATGAAAAACTGTTTTTT CSAYPLMATNEKLFF . 15 TRBJ1-4 TRBV20-1 .
TGTGCCAGCAGCTTAAGCCCGGACAGAAAAGACTACGAGCAGTACTTC CASSLSPDRKDYEQYF . 16 TRBJ2-7 TRBV11-2 .
TGTGCCAGCAGCCAAGTGGTTATCGGGAACACTGAAGCTTTCTTT CASSQVVIGNTEAFF . 15 TRBJ1-1 TRBV4-2 .
TGTGCCATCAGAGCCGGCTCCAATGGGAATGAGCAGTTCTTC CAIRAGSNGNEQFF . 14 TRBJ2-1 TRBV10-3 .
TGCGCCAGCAGCCCCGGGACAGGGACCGCAACTAATGAAAAACTGTTTTTT CASSPGTGTATNEKLFF TRBD1 17 TRBJ1-4 TRBV4-1 .
TGCGCCAGCAGCCAAGAGGGACAGGGCTTTATTTCACCCCTCCACTTT CASSQEGQGFISPLHF TRBD1 16 TRBJ1-6 TRBV4-1 few
TGTGCCAACAGCCAAGATGGGCGAGCGGCCGGCTACACCTTC CANSQDGRAAGYTF . 14 TRBJ1-2 TRBV3-1 .
TGCGCCAGCAGCAGTACCGGGACCGGACGATTGGAGACCCAGTACTTC CASSSTGTGRLETQYF . 16 TRBJ2-5 TRBV5-1 .
TGTGCCAGCAGTCCCCGGGGACTTAACAAGGAGCAGTTCTTC CASSPRGLNKEQFF . 14 TRBJ2-1 TRBV3-1 .
TGTGCCAGCAGTTACGGGGGGACAGGGAGGTATGGCTACACCTTC CASSYGGTGRYGYTF TRBD1 15 TRBJ1-2 TRBV6-5 .